The clone carrying this T cell receptor beta chain was seen many times. Its antigen is as yet unknown. Germline CDR1 and CDR2: SGHTA and FQGNSA. V gave up 3 bases and J gave up 8 bases, with 8 bases separating them. The CDR3 spans 12 residues. The sample comes from a study of T cell repertoires in cytomegalovirus infection. In TCRdb, the reads were re-called with MiXCR into one record per CDR3 protein. The sample holds approximately 730,000 distinct CDR3 sequences; just under 30% are singletons and the top ten take around 13%. The rearrangement uses TRBV7-2 and TRBJ2-1; no clear D. The input for sequencing was cultured CD8+ T cells from PBMCs, taken from culture after CMV antigen stimulation. This receptor was identified in a human donor in good health (CMV status not recorded). Some clones in this sample may be carry-over from other donors' samples. The CDR3 coding sequence is TGTGCCAGCAGCTTCGGACCCGATGAGCAGTTCTTC. It yields the protein CASSFGPDEQFF.